Each of the 25 T cell receptor beta chains below was sequenced from the same sample in a study of cytomegalovirus exposure and HLA in healthy donors. Here immunoSEQ multiplex PCR was the method, and the copy in TCRdb shows in-frame clones only, minus some. The table includes some 85,000 clones, roughly 96% detected once. Sequencing was carried out using PBMCs. All receptors come from a young woman in good health and CMV-seronegative.

The rearrangement links TRBV13 to TRBJ1-6, with TRBD1 as a possible D gene (6 bases). Germline V gives CDR1 PRHDT, CDR2 FYEKMQ (reference sequence). The CDR3 runs 15 residues. The V and J ends lost 3 bases and 6 bases respectively, with 12 bases between them. This chain's CDR3 is CASSFVGQINSPLHF. CDR3 DNA sequence: TGTGCCAGCAGCTTTGTGGGACAAATTAATTCACCCCTCCACTTT.

The chain recombines TRBV13 with TRBJ2-7, with D perhaps TRBD2 (7 bases). This CDR3 comprises 16 residues. Between the trimmed V and J ends, which lost 10 bases and 3 bases, there was a span of 25 bases. CDR1 is PRHDT and CDR2 is FYEKMQ in the germline V gene (reference sequence). CDR3 region: CATAIGGAGSNYEQYF. In DNA form, the CDR3 reads TGTGCCACAGCCATAGGGGGGGCAGGGTCAAACTACGAGCAGTACTTC. The whole variable domain, filled in from reference TRBV13 and TRBJ2-7, reads AAGVIQSPRHLIKEKRETATLKCYPIPRHDTVYWYQQGPGQDPQFLISFYEKMQSDKGSIPDRFSAQQFSDYHSELNMSSLELGDSALYFCATAIGGAGSNYEQYFGPGTRLTVT.

For the CDR3, the DNA is TGTGCCAGCAGTGAACCGGGACAGGCGTTAGAAAAACTGTTTTTT. Its protein is CASSEPGQALEKLFF. The rearrangement uses TRBV27 and TRBJ1-4, with 8 bases lining up with TRBD1. V shed 5 bases and J 8 bases; nucleotides not matched to a gene: 10. The CDR3 extends over 15 amino acids. The germline gives CDR1 MNHEY, CDR2 SMNVEV (reference sequence).

The chain has TRBV10-2 and TRBJ2-4; TRBD1 agrees at 7 bases. Trimming cost V 7 bases and J 3 bases; bases outside gene matches: 15. Per germline, CDR1 WSHSY and CDR2 SAAADI. This CDR3 is built from 17 residues. This CDR3 is CASTYTLIRDSKNIQYF. For the CDR3, the DNA is TGCGCCAGCACCTATACACTCATCCGGGACAGCAAAAACATTCAGTACTTC.

V is TRBV6-6 and J is TRBJ2-1; the D gene is possibly TRBD2 (5 bases). Germline-derived CDR1 and CDR2 are MNHNY and SVGAGI (reference sequence). V lost 0 bases and J lost 10, with 7 bases in between. The CDR3 is 12 residues long. CDR3 amino acids: CASSYSDFEQFF. The CDR3 bases are TGTGCCAGCAGTTACTCGGACTTCGAGCAGTTCTTC.

The CDR3 DNA is TGTGCCAGTTCTAGCGGGACGCCCGGGGAGCTGTTTTTT. It codes for CASSSGTPGELFF. The chain recombines TRBV9 with TRBJ2-2; 9 bases map to TRBD2. The CDR3 spans 13 residues. CDR1 SGDLS and CDR2 YYNGEE come from the germline V gene. Unmatched junction bases numbered 5, after V lost 8 bases and J lost 6 bases.

The gene calls are TRBV5-6 and TRBJ2-7; perhaps TRBD2 as D (5 bases). V lost 5 bases to trimming and J lost 1 base, with 16 bases between them. The CDR3 has 15 residues. Germline V gives CDR1 SGHDT, CDR2 YYEEEE. The CDR3 DNA follows: TGTGCCAGCAGGCAGATTTTCGAGGGATCCTACGAGCAGTACTTC. As protein: CASRQIFEGSYEQYF.

The chain recombines TRBV4-2 with TRBJ2-1, with TRBD1 identical over 11 bases. There are 15 residues in the CDR3. With V trimmed by 4 bases and J by 5 bases, 4 bases remained unmatched. Looked up from germline, CDR1 is LGHNA and CDR2 is YNFKEQ. In DNA form, the CDR3 reads TGTGCCAGCAGCCCACCGGGACAGGGGGACAATGAGCAGTTCTTC. It translates to CASSPPGQGDNEQFF.

The CDR3 sequence is CASRLAEIEGLASRPNSSTDTQYF. The CDR3 DNA sequence: TGTGCAAGTCGCTTAGCGGAGATAGAGGGACTAGCGAGCCGACCCAACTCGAGCACAGATACGCAGTATTTT. The chain employs TRBV12-2 and TRBJ2-3; TRBD2, the table's D call, was not compared with the DNA. TRBV12-2 corresponds to a pseudogene. This CDR3 is built from 24 residues.

This chain connects TRBV11-2 to TRBJ2-7, with D perhaps TRBD2 (6 bases). V lost 5 bases, J lost 6 bases, and 11 bases lay in between. Germline values: CDR1 SGHAT, CDR2 FQNNGV. The CDR3 is 12 residues long. The CDR3 reads CASSHTSSEQYF. The CDR3 region has the DNA TGTGCCAGCAGCCACACTAGCTCCGAGCAGTACTTC. Filled out from reference TRBV11-2 and TRBJ2-7, the complete variable domain reads EAGVAQSPRYKIIEKRQSVAFWCNPISGHATLYWYQQILGQGPKLLIQFQNNGVVDDSQLPKDRFSAERLKGVDSTLKIQPAKLEDSAVYLCASSHTSSEQYFGPGTRLTVT.

The chain links TRBV10-3 to TRBJ2-3; 9 positions agree with TRBD2. CDR1 and CDR2 from the germline V gene are ENHRY and SYGVKD. After removal of 4 bases from V and 4 bases from J, the junction contained 9 bases not matched to a gene. The CDR3 totals 16 residues. The CDR3 spells CAISGAGTSNADTQYF. The CDR3 DNA sequence: TGTGCCATCAGTGGAGCCGGGACTAGCAACGCAGATACGCAGTATTTT.

The CDR3 loop reads CASSRSRGRNEKLFF. CDR3 DNA: TGTGCCAGCAGCCGATCACGAGGGCGTAATGAAAAACTGTTTTTT. The rearrangement joins TRBV7-2 to TRBJ1-4, with no clear D. The CDR3 is 15 amino acids. Germline assignment: CDR1 SGHTA and CDR2 FQGNSA. Trimming removed 5 bases at V and 4 bases at J, with 14 bases between.

J is TRBJ2-7 and V is TRBV2; a possible D gene is TRBD2 (5 bases). CDR1 is SNHLY, CDR2 FYNNEI, per germline. Trimming cost V 7 bases and J 2 bases, with 12 bases left between them. CDR3 length equals 13 residues. CDR3 DNA sequence: TGTGCCAGCACCGACTACGAGACCTACGAGCAGTACTTC. The encoded protein is CASTDYETYEQYF.

This chain links TRBV11-3 with TRBJ1-2; a possible D gene is TRBD1 (6 bases). CDR3 length equals 14 residues. The V end was cut by 5 bases, the J end by 0 bases, with 10 bases between. Germline values: CDR1 SGHNT, CDR2 YENEEA. CDR3 loop: CASSPGHPNYGYTF. In nucleotides, the CDR3 is TGTGCCAGCAGCCCGGGACACCCTAACTATGGCTACACCTTC.

The V and J genes are TRBV7-8 and TRBJ1-2; 7 bases are a match to TRBD1. The CDR3 length is 16 residues. Germline CDR1 is SGHVS and CDR2 is FQNEAQ. The J segment lost 3 bases and the V segment lost 4 bases, leaving 11 bases of the junction unmatched. CDR3 loop: CASSSLPSGTDYGYTF. CDR3 nucleotide sequence: TGTGCCAGCAGCTCCCTCCCCTCCGGGACAGACTATGGCTACACCTTC.

The chain joins TRBV5-6 to TRBJ1-2; a weak D match, TRBD1 (5 bases). Germline CDR1 reads SGHDT; CDR2 reads YYEEEE. The germline V and J ends were trimmed by 0 bases and 6 bases, with 15 bases remaining between them. The CDR3 length is 15 residues. CDR3 DNA: TGTGCCAGCAGCTTGGTCCAGGGAGGTATGGATGGCTACACCTTC. Its translation is CASSLVQGGMDGYTF. Filled out from reference TRBV5-6 and TRBJ1-2, the complete variable domain reads DAGVTQSPTHLIKTRGQQVTLRCSPKSGHDTVSWYQQALGQGPQFIFQYYEEEERQRGNFPDRFSGHQFPNYSSELNVNALLLGDSALYLCASSLVQGGMDGYTFGSGTRLTVV.

The rearrangement links TRBV9 to TRBJ1-5, with TRBD1 identical over 8 bases. V lost 3 bases to trimming and J lost 3 bases; unmatched junction nucleotides: 14. The CDR3 totals 18 residues. Germline V gene lookup returns CDR1 SGDLS and CDR2 YYNGEE. The CDR3 nucleotides read TGTGCCAGCAGCGACTCCAATCCGGGACAGGTGATCAATCAGCCCCAGCATTTT. Protein: CASSDSNPGQVINQPQHF.

This clone has only one observation. The CDR3 DNA reads TGTGCCAGCAGGAAGGGGGCGCGGAAGTCCATGAACACTGAAGCTTTCTTT. The encoded protein is CASRKGARKSMNTEAFF. The gene calls are TRBV28 and TRBJ1-1, with 7 bases matching TRBD1. The CDR3 runs 17 residues. Germline-derived CDR1 and CDR2 are MDHEN and SYDVKM. Losses at the gene ends were 6 bases for V and 0 bases for J; bases not matched to a gene: 13.

The V gene is TRBV19, the J gene TRBJ2-7; 11 bases align to TRBD1. Looked up from germline, CDR1 is LNHDA and CDR2 is SQIVND (reference sequence). Unmatched junction bases numbered 5, after V lost 6 bases and J lost 1 base. The CDR3 loop spans 15 amino acids. The CDR3 loop reads CASSPGQGGSYEQYF. The CDR3 coding sequence is TGTGCCAGTAGCCCGGGACAGGGGGGTTCCTACGAGCAGTACTTC. Based on the CDR3 plus reference TRBV19 and TRBJ2-7, the full variable domain is DGGITQSPKYLFRKEGQNVTLSCEQNLNHDAMYWYRQDPGQGLRLIYYSQIVNDFQKGDIAEGYSVSREKKESFPLTVTSAQKNPTAFYLCASSPGQGGSYEQYFGPGTRLTVT.

The chain combines TRBV7-9 with TRBJ1-2; unclear D gene. Per the germline V gene, CDR1 is SEHNR and CDR2 is FQNEAQ (reference sequence). The V end was cut by 4 bases, the J end by 7 bases, with 10 bases between. The CDR3 is made up of 12 amino acids. The CDR3 DNA reads TGTGCCAGCAGCTCGGGTTTGGGTGGCTACACCTTC. This gives the protein CASSSGLGGYTF.

V usage is TRBV5-1 and J usage is TRBJ1-1, with D unclear. V lost 0 bases, J lost 1 base, and 7 bases lay in between. The germline V gene encodes CDR1 SGHRS and CDR2 YFSETQ. This CDR3 is built from 14 residues. CDR3 amino acids: CASSLAGGNTEAFF. The CDR3, as DNA: TGCGCCAGCAGCTTGGCCGGAGGGAACACTGAAGCTTTCTTT. Full variable domain (remainder filled in from reference TRBV5-1 and TRBJ1-1): KAGVTQTPRYLIKTRGQQVTLSCSPISGHRSVSWYQQTPGQGLQFLFEYFSETQRNKGNFPGRFSGRQFSNSRSEMNVSTLELGDSALYLCASSLAGGNTEAFFGQGTRLTVV.

The chain uses TRBV18 and TRBJ2-5, with D possibly TRBD2 on 5 matching bases. The germline V and J ends were trimmed by 2 bases and 0 bases, with 16 bases remaining between them. Germline assignment: CDR1 KGHSH and CDR2 LQKENI. The CDR3 covers 17 residues. The CDR3 nucleotides are TGTGCCAGCTCACCAAGTCGTGGACTGCGGTACCAAGAGACCCAGTACTTC. Translation gives CASSPSRGLRYQETQYF. The whole variable domain, remainder taken from reference TRBV18 and TRBJ2-5, is NAGVMQNPRHLVRRRGQEARLRCSPMKGHSHVYWYRQLPEEGLKFMVYLQKENIIDESGMPKERFSAEFPKEGPSILRIQQVVRGDSAAYFCASSPSRGLRYQETQYFGPGTRLLVL.

This clone was seen once. The chain employs TRBV9 and TRBJ2-7; 11 nucleotides match TRBD2. V was pared by 3 bases and J by 6 bases, with 2 bases of the junction left unmatched. This CDR3 comprises 13 residues. From germline, CDR1 is SGDLS and CDR2 YYNGEE. In nucleotides, the CDR3 is TGTGCCAGCAGCGCCCTAGCGGGAGGCGAGCAGTACTTC. Translating gives CASSALAGGEQYF.

The V call is TRBV9, the J call TRBJ2-1, with TRBD2 identical over 8 bases. V shed 2 bases and J 4 bases; nucleotides not matched to a gene: 8. This CDR3 region has 16 residues. Germline V gene lookup returns CDR1 SGDLS and CDR2 YYNGEE. The CDR3 protein is CASSVAGGSLYNEQFF. DNA for the CDR3: TGTGCCAGCAGCGTTGCGGGGGGATCGTTATACAATGAGCAGTTCTTC. The variable domain in full, completed from reference TRBV9 and TRBJ2-1, reads DSGVTQTPKHLITATGQRVTLRCSPRSGDLSVYWYQQSLDQGLQFLIQYYNGEERAKGNILERFSAQQFPDLHSELNLSSLELGDSALYFCASSVAGGSLYNEQFFGPGTRLTVL.

The chain is built from TRBV11-2 and TRBJ2-1; D perhaps matches TRBD1 (6 bases). The CDR3 has 15 residues. Germline CDR1 reads SGHAT; CDR2 reads FQNNGV. The V gene lost 0 bases and the J gene lost 4 bases, with 10 bases spanning the gap. The CDR3 sequence is CASSLDRTEYNEQFF. As DNA, the CDR3 is TGTGCCAGCAGCTTAGATAGGACAGAATACAATGAGCAGTTCTTC.